These 5 T cell receptor beta chains were sequenced from one sample in a study of OX40 agonist ivuxolimab in advanced cancers. Method: immunoSEQ multiplex PCR; TCRdb's copy keeps in-frame clones and lacks some. The sample includes roughly 92,000 clones, 87% of them seen just once. The source was CD4+ or CD8+ T cells sorted from blood, collected in a trial of the OX40 agonist ivuxolimab. The source of these receptors is an adult with an advanced solid tumor such as melanoma, head and neck, liver or kidney cancer.

The chain couples TRBV11-2 to TRBJ2-2, with 9 nucleotides matching TRBD2. Germline V lookup: CDR1 SGHAT, CDR2 FQNNGV. V lost 6 bases and J lost 1; bases outside the gene matches: 6. The CDR3 covers 16 residues. The CDR3 sequence is CASRPTSGLNTGELFF. The CDR3 bases are TGTGCCAGCAGACCTACTAGCGGGCTGAACACCGGGGAGCTGTTTTTT.

CDR3 protein: CATSRGGGWGETQYF. The CDR3 DNA follows: TGTGCCACCAGCAGAGGAGGGGGCTGGGGGGAGACCCAGTACTTC. The chain joins TRBV15 to TRBJ2-5, with 7 bases that match TRBD1. From germline, CDR1 is LNHNV and CDR2 YYDKDF (reference sequence). CDR3 length: 15 amino acids. V was clipped by 1 base and J by 5 bases; unmatched bases: 7.

The chain has TRBV5-1 and TRBJ1-6, with 7 bases matching TRBD1. The CDR3 extends over 16 amino acids. Per germline, CDR1 SGHRS and CDR2 YFSETQ. The V segment lost 0 bases and the J segment 6 bases; nucleotides outside the gene matches: 6. CDR3: CASSLGTGTSNSPLHF. The CDR3 DNA follows: TGCGCCAGCAGCTTGGGGACAGGAACATCTAATTCACCCCTCCACTTT.

V gene TRBV6-4 combines with J gene TRBJ1-5; 10 nucleotides match TRBD1. Germline CDR1 and CDR2: MRHNA and SNTAGT. CDR3 size: 17 residues. V was pared by 4 bases and J by 0 bases, with 6 bases of the junction left unmatched. For the CDR3, the DNA is TGTGCCAGCAGTGCCGGACAGGGGGGAGTTAGCAATCAGCCCCAGCATTTT. It specifies CASSAGQGGVSNQPQHF.

The rearrangement uses TRBV4-2 and TRBJ2-4, with a weak D call TRBD1 (5 bases). V was trimmed by 1 base and J by 2 bases, leaving 9 bases between them. CDR1 is LGHNA and CDR2 is YNFKEQ in the germline V gene. CDR3 length: 15 residues. DNA for the CDR3: TGTGCCAGCAGCCAAGGACAGTCGACCAAAAACATTCAGTACTTC. Translating gives CASSQGQSTKNIQYF.